What follows are 17 T cell receptor beta chains derived from one specimen sequenced in a study of T-cell reconstitution after alpha-beta-depleted transplantation in children. Unique molecular identifiers were built into the TCRbeta library. MiXCR was run by TCRdb on the PCR reads, yielding one entry per CDR3 protein. The sample holds just under 550,000 distinct CDR3 sequences, around 16% seen once. Source: PBMCs from the stem cell graft donor, taken from the stem cell graft. These receptors were collected from a human donor who donated a stem cell graft to a child with acute lymphoblastic leukemia.

The chain combines TRBV15 with TRBJ2-3; perhaps TRBD2 as D (6 bases). The CDR3 is 14 amino acids. Germline loops: CDR1 LNHNV, CDR2 YYDKDF (reference sequence). V gave up 8 bases and J gave up 5 bases, with 17 bases separating them. The CDR3 region has the DNA TGTGCCACCTCCAGAGCGGGTACCGAAGATACGCAGTATTTT. This encodes CATSRAGTEDTQYF.

This chain connects TRBV6-5 to TRBJ1-1; D not certain. The germline V and J ends were trimmed by 4 bases and 1 base, with 10 bases remaining between them. This CDR3 is built from 14 residues. From germline, CDR1 is MNHEY and CDR2 SVGAGI. CDR3 region: CASSFSPGNTEAFF. In DNA form, the CDR3 reads TGTGCCAGCAGTTTCTCACCAGGGAACACTGAAGCTTTCTTT.

This clonotype occurred a few times. The rearrangement uses TRBV19 and TRBJ2-5, with D hard to call. V was trimmed by 2 bases and J by 7 bases, leaving 5 bases between them. The CDR3 length is 11 residues. CDR1 LNHDA and CDR2 SQIVND come from the germline V gene (reference sequence). CDR3 sequence: CASSIYGTQYF. The CDR3 DNA reads as TGTGCCAGTAGTATATACGGGACCCAGTACTTC.

This clonotype has just a few counts. This chain connects TRBV6-6 to TRBJ2-2; D unresolved. The CDR3 consists of 12 residues. Germline V gives CDR1 MNHNY, CDR2 SVGAGI (reference sequence). Between the trimmed V and J ends, which lost 3 bases and 7 bases, there was a span of 6 bases. CDR3 nucleotides: TGTGCCAGCAGTTATGCTAGCGGGGAGCTGTTTTTT. Protein: CASSYASGELFF.

The V and J genes are TRBV20-1 and TRBJ1-2, with TRBD1 matching 9 bases. CDR1 is DFQATT and CDR2 is SNEGSKA in the germline V gene (reference sequence). Losses at the gene ends were 1 base for V and 3 bases for J; bases not matched to a gene: 9. CDR3 size: 16 residues. CDR3 region: CSARGAGTGLDYGYTF. The CDR3 region has the DNA TGCAGTGCTAGAGGGGCCGGGACAGGGTTAGACTATGGCTACACCTTC.

This clonotype was observed at least ten times. The chain has TRBV29-1 and TRBJ2-1; no reliable D call. CDR3 length: 13 amino acids. V was trimmed by 4 bases and J by 2 bases, leaving 9 bases between them. The germline V gene encodes CDR1 SQVTM and CDR2 ANQGSEA. CDR3 sequence: CSVVRAPYNEQFF. Written as DNA, the CDR3 is TGCAGCGTTGTACGGGCTCCCTACAATGAGCAGTTCTTC.

This clonotype was seen more than once but under ten times. The chain employs TRBV4-1 and TRBJ1-5, with no clear D. The CDR3 sequence is 14 residues long. V gave up 1 base and J gave up 3 bases, with 7 bases separating them. Germline V lookup: CDR1 MGHRA, CDR2 YSYEKL. The CDR3 nucleotides read TGCGCCAGCAGCCAAGTGTATGTCAATCAGCCCCAGCATTTT. Its translation: CASSQVYVNQPQHF.

This clonotype was counted only a few times. For the CDR3, the DNA is TGCAGTGCTTCCCAATATCCACGCTCGAATCAGCCCCAGCATTTT. Its protein is CSASQYPRSNQPQHF. The chain uses TRBV20-1 and TRBJ1-5, with unresolved D. Germline assignment: CDR1 DFQATT and CDR2 SNEGSKA (reference sequence). CDR3 length: 15 residues. V was shortened by 5 bases and J by 4 bases, with 18 bases between the two germline ends.

This clonotype was detected a few times. The chain carries TRBV7-2 and TRBJ2-3; perhaps TRBD1 as D (6 bases). Germline-derived CDR1 and CDR2 are SGHTA and FQGNSA. The V and J ends lost 0 bases and 2 bases respectively, with 18 bases between them. The CDR3 length is 18 residues. The CDR3 nucleotides read TGTGCCAGCAGCTTAGCCCAGGGGCAGGGGTCCCCCACAGATACGCAGTATTTT. It codes for CASSLAQGQGSPTDTQYF. Combining the CDR3 with reference TRBV7-2 and TRBJ2-3 gives the whole variable domain GAGVSQSPSNKVTEKGKDVELRCDPISGHTALYWYRQSLGQGLEFLIYFQGNSAPDKSGLPSDRFSAERTGGSVSTLTIQRTQQEDSAVYLCASSLAQGQGSPTDTQYFGPGTRLTVL.

This clonotype was seen a handful of times. The chain's CDR3 is CASSPGLNRDTQYF. The CDR3 region has the DNA TGTGCCAGCAGTCCCGGACTAAATCGGGATACGCAGTATTTT. This chain connects TRBV4-2 to TRBJ2-3; weak D call: TRBD2 (6 bases). V was trimmed by 6 bases and J by 6 bases, leaving 16 bases between them. The CDR3 is made up of 14 amino acids. The V gene's germline CDR1 is LGHNA and CDR2 YNFKEQ.

This clonotype came up a few times. The gene calls are TRBV7-3 and TRBJ1-2; D is possibly TRBD1 (5 bases). The CDR3 length is 13 residues. Germline V lookup: CDR1 SGHTA, CDR2 FQGTGA. V was trimmed by 5 bases and J by 7 bases, leaving 14 bases between them. The CDR3 DNA follows: TGTGCCAGCAGCCCGGGACCGGGGAGTGGCTACACCTTC. This codes for CASSPGPGSGYTF.

The chain carries TRBV9 and TRBJ1-6; D gene unclear. The CDR3 is 14 amino acids. Germline CDR1 SGDLS, CDR2 YYNGEE. V was cut by 3 bases and J by 5 bases, with 9 bases left in between. The CDR3, as DNA: TGTGCCAGCAGCGGTACAGAAAATAATTCACCCCTCCACTTT. Translated, it gives CASSGTENNSPLHF. Complete variable domain (other parts from reference TRBV9 and TRBJ1-6): DSGVTQTPKHLITATGQRVTLRCSPRSGDLSVYWYQQSLDQGLQFLIQYYNGEERAKGNILERFSAQQFPDLHSELNLSSLELGDSALYFCASSGTENNSPLHFGNGTRLTVT.

CDR3 sequence: CASSNRDSNSYEQYF. CDR3 nucleotides: TGTGCCAGCAGCAATAGGGACAGCAACTCCTACGAGCAGTACTTC. The chain links TRBV7-9 to TRBJ2-7; TRBD1 matches 7 bases. V lost 5 bases and J lost 0; bases outside the gene matches: 7. The CDR3 runs 15 residues. Per germline, CDR1 SEHNR and CDR2 FQNEAQ (reference sequence).

The sample holds a few counts of this clonotype. V gene TRBV7-9 combines with J gene TRBJ2-7; no clear D. This CDR3 comprises 15 residues. CDR1 is SEHNR, CDR2 FQNEAQ, per germline (reference sequence). V shed 6 bases and J shed 3 bases, with 18 bases lying between them. As DNA, the CDR3 is TGTGCCAGCAGACGTACTAACGGGTTAAGCTACGAGCAGTACTTC. Translation gives CASRRTNGLSYEQYF.

The chain joins TRBV21-1 to TRBJ2-1; no DNA check was done on the table's D call, TRBD2. TRBV21-1 is described as a pseudogene. The CDR3 consists of 21 residues. This chain's CDR3 is CASSNRLAGGPLGWTYNEQFF. The CDR3, as DNA: TGTGCCAGCAGCAACCGACTAGCGGGAGGGCCCCTCGGATGGACCTACAATGAGCAGTTCTTC.

The chain employs TRBV27 and TRBJ2-7, with 8 bases matching TRBD1. Per germline, CDR1 MNHEY and CDR2 SMNVEV (reference sequence). After removal of 3 bases from V and 2 bases from J, the junction contained 3 bases not matched to a gene. This CDR3 is 14 amino acids long. The CDR3: CASSFTGGAYEQYF. The DNA of the CDR3 is TGTGCCAGCAGTTTCACAGGGGGTGCCTACGAGCAGTACTTC.

V is TRBV6-2 or TRBV6-3 and J is TRBJ1-1; weak D call: TRBD1 (5 bases). CDR3 length equals 14 residues. The V gene lost 6 bases and the J gene lost 1 base, with 12 bases spanning the gap. The germline V gene has CDR1 MNHEY and CDR2 SVGEGT. CDR3 nucleotide sequence: TGTGCCAGCAGAAAGGGACCGCAGAACACTGAAGCTTTCTTT. It encodes CASRKGPQNTEAFF.